The 15 T cell receptor beta chains in this list originate from one sample, sequenced in a study of T cells in Graves' hyperthyroidism and ophthalmopathy. What was amplified from RNA transcripts were TCR beta CDR3 regions. The HTBI primer set served for first-round RT-PCR of the TCR CDR3. TCRdb ran MiXCR on the multiplex PCR reads and lists one entry per CDR3 protein. Among nearly 600,000 distinct CDR3 sequences listed, about 15% were seen once. The sample consisted of blood. The receptors shown here come from a woman in her 30s with Graves' hyperthyroidism that later progressed to Graves' ophthalmopathy.

This clonotype has a count of ten or more. The chain recombines TRBV20-1 with TRBJ2-1; 8 positions agree with TRBD1. The CDR3 runs to 13 residues. CDR1 is DFQATT, CDR2 SNEGSKA, per germline (reference sequence). V shed 5 bases and J 5 bases; nucleotides not matched to a gene: 5. CDR3 sequence (DNA): TGCAGTGCTCCGGACAGGGCGGACAATGAGCAGTTCTTC. Residues: CSAPDRADNEQFF.

The CDR3 region has the DNA TGTGCCAGCAGTCCAAGTATCAGCGGGATGGGGGAGACCCAGTACTTC. Residues: CASSPSISGMGETQYF. This chain joins TRBV6-2 or TRBV6-3 and TRBJ2-5; 7 bases fit TRBD2. The CDR3 runs 16 residues. The J segment lost 5 bases and the V segment lost 5 bases, leaving 14 bases of the junction unmatched. Germline-derived CDR1 and CDR2 are MNHEY and SVGEGT.

The chain combines TRBV6-2 or TRBV6-3 with TRBJ2-1; a weak D match, TRBD2 (5 bases). Germline lookup yields CDR1 MNHEY and CDR2 SVGEGT. CDR3 length: 14 residues. V was pared by 8 bases and J by 4 bases, with 15 bases between. The chain's CDR3 is CASEGNPIYNEQFF. The CDR3 DNA reads TGTGCCAGCGAGGGCAATCCCATTTACAATGAGCAGTTCTTC.

This clonotype was picked up many times. The chain couples TRBV9 to TRBJ2-1; no definite D call. CDR1 is SGDLS and CDR2 is YYNGEE in the germline V gene. There are 15 residues in the CDR3. V dropped 0 bases and J dropped 6 bases, with 13 bases sitting between them. In nucleotides, the CDR3 is TGTGCCAGCAGCGTAGGGACGGAGTCTTTCAATGAGCAGTTCTTC. Its protein is CASSVGTESFNEQFF.

This sequence joins TRBV5-1 and TRBJ1-3, with D hard to call. Germline CDR1 SGHRS, CDR2 YFSETQ. This CDR3 is 16 amino acids long. Trimming shortened V by 2 bases and J by 0 bases, and 12 bases separated the two germline ends. CDR3 residues: CASSFEEAHSGNTIYF. CDR3 coding DNA: TGCGCCAGCAGCTTCGAGGAGGCTCACTCTGGAAACACCATATATTTT. Using reference TRBV5-1 and TRBJ1-3 for the parts outside the CDR3, the full variable domain is KAGVTQTPRYLIKTRGQQVTLSCSPISGHRSVSWYQQTPGQGLQFLFEYFSETQRNKGNFPGRFSGRQFSNSRSEMNVSTLELGDSALYLCASSFEEAHSGNTIYFGEGSWLTVV.

This clonotype has a count of ten or more. This chain uses TRBV10-3 with TRBJ2-7; D remains unclear. Trimming shortened V by 0 bases and J by 4 bases, and 4 bases separated the two germline ends. The CDR3 is 12 residues long. Germline CDR1 ENHRY, CDR2 SYGVKD. CDR3 DNA: TGTGCCATCAGTGAGTCTAGATACGAGCAGTACTTC. This encodes CAISESRYEQYF.

This clonotype was detected ten times or more. The CDR3 spells CSAKASGASYEQYF. DNA for the CDR3: TGCAGTGCTAAGGCTAGCGGGGCCTCCTACGAGCAGTACTTC. The chain combines TRBV20-1 with TRBJ2-7, with 9 bases lining up with TRBD2. Germline CDR1 and CDR2: DFQATT and SNEGSKA (reference sequence). This CDR3 is built from 14 residues. With V trimmed by 4 bases and J by 0 bases, 4 bases remained unmatched.

This clonotype was found a few times. This sequence joins TRBV20-1 and TRBJ1-5, with 9 bases matching TRBD1. The CDR3 is 15 amino acids. J lost 4 bases, V lost 5 bases, and 9 bases had no gene match. The germline V gene encodes CDR1 DFQATT and CDR2 SNEGSKA (reference sequence). The CDR3 region has the DNA TGCAGTGCTGAATCCACAGGGGGCCGGAATCAGCCCCAGCATTTT. Translated: CSAESTGGRNQPQHF.

This clonotype was observed at least ten times. This chain connects TRBV6-5 to TRBJ2-7; 8 nucleotides line up with TRBD1. V shed 2 bases, J shed 0 bases, and the junction held 3 bases outside the gene matches. Germline CDR1 and CDR2: MNHEY and SVGAGI. The CDR3 covers 15 residues. The DNA of the CDR3 is TGTGCCAGCAGTTACGTGACAGGGGTCTCCTACGAGCAGTACTTC. Translation gives CASSYVTGVSYEQYF.

This clonotype was found a few times. A much bigger clone sits one base away, suggesting this may be a read error. V and J are TRBV19 and TRBJ1-1, with a tentative D call TRBD1 (5 bases). This CDR3 spans 16 amino acids. Germline loops: CDR1 LNHDA, CDR2 SQIVND (reference sequence). The CDR3 reads CASSIGLKGPNTKAFF. CDR3 DNA: TGTGCCAGTAGTATCGGGTTGAAGGGACCGAACACTAAAGCTTTCTTT.

This clonotype has ten or more counts. The chain links TRBV12-3 or TRBV12-4 to TRBJ2-5; 10 nucleotides line up with TRBD2. V shed 2 bases and J 4 bases; nucleotides not matched to a gene: 4. The CDR3 extends over 15 amino acids. This CDR3 is CASSLRAGGRETQYF. The CDR3 DNA follows: TGTGCCAGCAGTTTACGAGCGGGAGGGAGAGAGACCCAGTACTTC.

This clonotype occurred many times. The J gene is TRBJ2-7, the V gene TRBV7-3; 8 nucleotides align to TRBD1. The CDR3 is made up of 15 amino acids. From germline, CDR1 is SGHTA and CDR2 FQGTGA. V trimming: 1 base; J trimming: 3 bases; junction bases outside the gene matches: 5. The CDR3 region is CASSLRQGPYYEQYF. The CDR3 nucleotides are TGTGCCAGCAGCTTAAGACAGGGGCCCTACTACGAGCAGTACTTC.

This clonotype was seen repeatedly, ten times or more. This chain links TRBV11-2 with TRBJ2-1; TRBD2 agrees at 10 bases. The ends lost 5 bases at V and 7 bases at J; junction bases unmatched: 14. This CDR3 comprises 17 residues. Germline V gene data show CDR1 as SGHAT and CDR2 as FQNNGV. The CDR3 nucleotides read TGTGCCAGCAGCCCGACAGGGAGGCTAGCGGGAGAAAATGAGCAGTTCTTC. It yields the protein CASSPTGRLAGENEQFF.

This clonotype was detected ten times or more. CDR3 residues: CSARDRDDPYEQYF. The CDR3 DNA is TGCAGTGCTAGAGATCGGGACGATCCCTACGAGCAGTACTTC. The chain carries TRBV20-1 and TRBJ2-7, with D perhaps TRBD1 or TRBD2 (5 bases each). The CDR3 is 14 amino acids. The germline gives CDR1 DFQATT, CDR2 SNEGSKA (reference sequence). Trimming took off 0 bases at V and 2 bases at J, with 11 bases between the two ends.

In the case of this clonotype: Just one base apart from a much larger clone, this may be a read error. The CDR3 DNA sequence: TGTGCCAGCAGGTACCGGGGACCTCGACCCGGGGAGCTGTTTTTT. This translates into CASRYRGPRPGELFF. The chain carries TRBV28 and TRBJ2-2; D possibly matches TRBD1 or TRBD2 (5 bases each). Germline CDR1 is MDHEN and CDR2 is SYDVKM. V gave up 6 bases and J gave up 6 bases, with 17 bases separating them. The CDR3 spans 15 residues.